The clone carrying this T cell receptor (beta chain) occurred a few times. Antigen: not known. Sequencing used immunoSEQ multiplex PCR; TCRdb keeps in-frame clones, though not all of them. The data contain approximately 100,000 clones, around 84% of them seen just once; the ten biggest clones take up more than 1.2%. This entry comes from a study of T cell responses to AZD1222 COVID-19 vaccine. Study conclusions and caveats: White British people made up most donors, females outnumbered males, and clonal diversity was possibly underestimated. Spike-spanning, vaccine-associated CD4 TCRs were dominant at 160-218 and 743-854. Only a handful of AZD1222 recipients tested seropositive at baseline.

The germline CDR1 and CDR2 sequences are MNHEY and SVGEGT. The V gene lost 3 bases and the J gene lost 7 bases, with 7 bases spanning the gap. The CDR3 consists of 12 residues. The starting material was peripheral blood, obtained on day 0 of AZD1222 vaccination. The TCR comes from an adult in good health. The genes are TRBV6-2 or TRBV6-3 and TRBJ2-1; D not resolved. The CDR3 DNA is TGTGCCAGCAGTTATATAGTAAATGAGCAGTTCTTC. Its protein product is CASSYIVNEQFF.